This record looks at one T cell receptor beta chain sequence and its context. Its cognate antigen is unknown. This specimen belongs to a study of identical twins. Study-level findings and limits: Beta out-of-frame sequences showed weaker excess twin sharing. There was more out-of-frame TCR alpha sharing in monozygotic twins than models estimated.

The donor group consisted entirely of healthy Caucasians. J lost 5 bases, V lost 10 bases, and 8 bases had no gene match. This CDR3 comprises 14 residues. Germline CDR1 ENHRY, CDR2 SYGVKD. TCRdb processed the 5' RACE reads anew with MiXCR; each CDR3 protein has one entry. The data contain hundreds of thousands of distinct CDR3 sequences, 5.5% to 6.5% of them singletons. The source of this sequence is a man aged 18 to 29 in good health. Sequencing was performed on naive T cells sorted from blood. J is TRBJ1-5 and V is TRBV10-3, with 10 nucleotides matching TRBD1. Written as DNA, the CDR3 is TGTGCCACAGAGGACAGGGGGACTTATCAGCCCCAGCATTTT. Translating it yields CATEDRGTYQPQHF.